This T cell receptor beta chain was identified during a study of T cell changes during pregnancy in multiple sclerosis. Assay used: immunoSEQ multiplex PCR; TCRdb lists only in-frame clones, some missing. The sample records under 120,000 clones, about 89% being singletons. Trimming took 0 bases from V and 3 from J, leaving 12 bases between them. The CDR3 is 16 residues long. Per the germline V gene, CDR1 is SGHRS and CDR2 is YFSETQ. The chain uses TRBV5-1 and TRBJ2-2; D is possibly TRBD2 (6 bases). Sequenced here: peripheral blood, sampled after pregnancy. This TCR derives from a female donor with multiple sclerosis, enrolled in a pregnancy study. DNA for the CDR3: TGCGCCAGCAGCTTGGACGGCGGGGTGTACACCGGGGAGCTGTTTTTT. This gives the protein CASSLDGGVYTGELFF.